This TCR beta chain was recorded in a study of PD-1 blockade in classical Hodgkin lymphoma. The table lists this clone with a few counts. Produced via immunoSEQ multiplex PCR; TCRdb's table is partial and in-frame only. The profile shows some 21,000 clones, more than 75% of them singletons. The germline V gene encodes CDR1 LNHDA and CDR2 SQIVND (reference sequence). V was cut by 5 bases and J by 2 bases, with 13 bases left in between. CDR3 size: 15 residues. Time point of the sample: newly diagnosed, previously untreated cHL patient sample. Magnetic negative selection, applied to thawed PBMCs, was used to isolate the CD8+ T cells.

V and J are TRBV19 and TRBJ1-5, with D maybe TRBD1 (5 bases). This TCR derives from a human donor with classical Hodgkin lymphoma. Specimen: CD8+ T cells from blood. CDR3 region: CASSPFTGGNQPQHF. CDR3 coding DNA: TGTGCCAGTAGTCCTTTTACGGGGGGCAATCAGCCCCAGCATTTT.